The 19 T cell receptor beta chains below were found in one sample sequenced in a study of CD8 T cells in acute hepatitis C reinfection. The table came from immunoSEQ multiplex PCR; TCRdb's copy has only in-frame clones and leaves some out. The sample yields tens of thousands of clones, approximately 85% seen once. Described time point: naive CD8 control sorted from an acute-time-point sample. Sequencing was performed on naive CD8+ T cells from PBMCs. These receptors were collected from a woman between 18 and 29 years old who spontaneously cleared hepatitis C infection.

The rearrangement joins TRBV5-1 to TRBJ2-3; D is ambiguous. Germline-derived CDR1 and CDR2 are SGHRS and YFSETQ. There are 16 residues in the CDR3. V lost 2 bases to trimming and J lost 0 bases, with 13 bases between them. The CDR3 DNA follows: TGCGCCAGCAGCTTTTTTCAGGAAACTAGCACAGATACGCAGTATTTT. Its protein product is CASSFFQETSTDTQYF. Full variable domain (outside the CDR3, taken from reference TRBV5-1 and TRBJ2-3): KAGVTQTPRYLIKTRGQQVTLSCSPISGHRSVSWYQQTPGQGLQFLFEYFSETQRNKGNFPGRFSGRQFSNSRSEMNVSTLELGDSALYLCASSFFQETSTDTQYFGPGTRLTVL.

The chain links TRBV4-1 to TRBJ2-7, with 10 nucleotides matching TRBD2. Germline CDR1 MGHRA, CDR2 YSYEKL. The CDR3 covers 15 residues. The V gene end was trimmed by 3 bases and the J gene end by 1 base; junction bases not matched to a gene: 3. For the CDR3, the DNA is TGCGCCAGCAGCCAGGCTAGCGGGAGTTCCTACGAGCAGTACTTC. This sequence encodes CASSQASGSSYEQYF.

The rearrangement links TRBV5-6 to TRBJ1-4; D is unclear. CDR3 length equals 15 residues. The V and J ends lost 5 bases and 8 bases respectively, with 19 bases between them. CDR1 and CDR2 (germline): SGHDT, YYEEEE. The CDR3 bases are TGTGCCAGCAGTTCCCGGACGCAGTCCTTGGAAAAACTGTTTTTT. It yields the protein CASSSRTQSLEKLFF. Full variable domain (rest looked up from reference TRBV5-6 and TRBJ1-4): DAGVTQSPTHLIKTRGQQVTLRCSPKSGHDTVSWYQQALGQGPQFIFQYYEEEERQRGNFPDRFSGHQFPNYSSELNVNALLLGDSALYLCASSSRTQSLEKLFFGSGTQLSVL.

This clone has only a few counts. The rearrangement joins TRBV7-6 to TRBJ2-1; no firm D call. The germline CDR1 and CDR2 sequences are SGHVS and FNYEAQ. Trimming took 3 bases from V and 7 from J, leaving 4 bases between them. This CDR3 is built from 11 residues. CDR3 coding DNA: TGTGCCAGCAGCTTTACGAATGAGCAGTTCTTC. Translating it yields CASSFTNEQFF.

This chain links TRBV18 with TRBJ1-2, with unresolved D. Trimming removed 2 bases from V and 5 bases from J, with 18 bases in between. The CDR3 length is 16 residues. Germline CDR1 reads KGHSH; CDR2 reads LQKENI. CDR3 DNA: TGTGCCAGCTCACCAGCATCGGGAGGTTCCCTTTATGGCTACACCTTC. Its translation is CASSPASGGSLYGYTF.

The J gene is TRBJ2-2, the V gene TRBV27; weak D call: TRBD1 (6 bases). There are 16 residues in the CDR3. Trimming removed 7 bases from V and 2 bases from J, with 17 bases in between. Germline CDR1 MNHEY, CDR2 SMNVEV (reference sequence). In nucleotides, the CDR3 is TGTGCCAGCACTACAGTGGGACAACTTAACACCGGGGAGCTGTTTTTT. Translation: CASTTVGQLNTGELFF.

This clone was detected once. The gene calls are TRBV4-1 and TRBJ2-2; D possibly corresponds to TRBD1 (6 bases). V lost 2 bases and J lost 6, with 13 bases in between. CDR3 length: 15 residues. Germline CDR1 is MGHRA and CDR2 is YSYEKL. The CDR3, as DNA: TGCGCCAGCAGCCAACCCAGGGGAAACCCCGGGGAGCTGTTTTTT. This codes for CASSQPRGNPGELFF.

This clone is a singleton in its sample. The genes are TRBV6-1 and TRBJ1-2; tentatively, D is TRBD1 (6 bases). Germline V gene lookup returns CDR1 MNHNS and CDR2 SASEGT. Trimming took 2 bases from V and 4 from J, leaving 20 bases between them. The CDR3 consists of 17 residues. The chain's CDR3 is CASSENLRGARLYGYTF. The CDR3 nucleotides are TGTGCCAGCAGTGAAAATCTGAGGGGGGCGCGCCTCTATGGCTACACCTTC.

This clone has a handful of counts. The genes are TRBV9 and TRBJ1-2, with D unclear. V shed 0 bases and J shed 8 bases, with 17 bases lying between them. The CDR3 is made up of 15 amino acids. The germline V gene has CDR1 SGDLS and CDR2 YYNGEE. DNA for the CDR3: TGTGCCAGCAGCGTAGGAACCGGGAATGCGCTCGGCTACACCTTC. Translated, it gives CASSVGTGNALGYTF.

This clone was counted a few times. The chain is built from TRBV7-9 and TRBJ2-2; D unclear. CDR3 length: 13 residues. V lost 3 bases to trimming and J lost 6 bases, with 8 bases between them. CDR1 SEHNR and CDR2 FQNEAQ come from the germline V gene (reference sequence). The CDR3 sequence is CASSFRFPGELFF. CDR3 coding DNA: TGTGCCAGCAGCTTCCGTTTTCCCGGGGAGCTGTTTTTT.

The chain couples TRBV6-5 to TRBJ2-2, with TRBD2 as a possible D gene (5 bases). Germline CDR1 reads MNHEY; CDR2 reads SVGAGI. CDR3 length equals 15 residues. The V and J ends lost 0 bases and 7 bases respectively, with 12 bases between them. Here the CDR3 DNA reads TGTGCCAGCAGTTACTCGAGGCGGGCGGGCGGGGAGCTGTTTTTT. Translation gives CASSYSRRAGGELFF.

This chain uses TRBV9 with TRBJ2-5, with D perhaps TRBD1 (5 bases). Germline values: CDR1 SGDLS, CDR2 YYNGEE. Between the trimmed V and J ends, which lost 3 bases and 4 bases, there was a span of 22 bases. The CDR3 length is 17 residues. The CDR3 sequence is CASSDNPTSTGPETQYF. The CDR3 region has the DNA TGTGCCAGCAGCGATAACCCAACCTCAACAGGTCCAGAGACCCAGTACTTC.

The CDR3 spells CASSPITSTDTQYF. CDR3 DNA: TGTGCCAGCAGCCCTATAACCAGCACAGATACGCAGTATTTT. V usage is TRBV7-8 and J usage is TRBJ2-3; D is undetermined. Germline assignment: CDR1 SGHVS and CDR2 FQNEAQ. CDR3 length equals 14 residues. Deletions cut 5 bases from V and 0 bases from J, with 9 bases between.

The V and J genes are TRBV9 and TRBJ2-1, with 11 bases aligning to TRBD2. Trimming took 3 bases from V and 10 from J; bases not matched to a gene: 6. The germline CDR1 and CDR2 sequences are SGDLS and YYNGEE. The CDR3 consists of 14 residues. CDR3 coding DNA: TGTGCCAGCAGCGGGACTAGCGGGCATTGGGAGCAGTTCTTC. As protein: CASSGTSGHWEQFF.

The chain has TRBV4-1 and TRBJ1-1; D ambiguous. V was shortened by 3 bases and J by 0 bases, with 11 bases between the two germline ends. The CDR3 spans 15 residues. The germline V gene encodes CDR1 MGHRA and CDR2 YSYEKL. CDR3 DNA sequence: TGCGCCAGCAGCCATATCGTAGAAATGAACACTGAAGCTTTCTTT. Amino acids: CASSHIVEMNTEAFF.

This clone was observed a few times. Written as DNA, the CDR3 is TGTGCCAGCAGTGGAGGGAGCGGCTACACCTTC. Protein sequence: CASSGGSGYTF. The J gene is TRBJ1-2, the V gene TRBV27; D not resolved. In germline, CDR1 is MNHEY, CDR2 SMNVEV (reference sequence). This CDR3 comprises 11 residues. V was trimmed by 5 bases and J by 8 bases, leaving 9 bases between them.

This chain links TRBV6-5 with TRBJ2-2; D ambiguous. Germline V gene lookup returns CDR1 MNHEY and CDR2 SVGAGI. V dropped 4 bases and J dropped 1 base, with 4 bases sitting between them. There are 13 residues in the CDR3. The CDR3 reads CASSFENTGELFF. DNA of the CDR3: TGTGCCAGCAGTTTTGAGAACACCGGGGAGCTGTTTTTT.

The rearrangement links TRBV7-9 to TRBJ2-3; perhaps D is TRBD1 or TRBD2 (5 bases each). Germline values: CDR1 SEHNR, CDR2 FQNEAQ (reference sequence). Trimming pared 7 bases from V and 6 bases from J, leaving 23 bases between. The CDR3 length is 16 residues. The CDR3 protein is CASTPPGDVRVDTQYF. CDR3 DNA sequence: TGTGCCAGCACCCCCCCCGGGGACGTGCGTGTGGATACGCAGTATTTT.

The chain uses TRBV25-1 and TRBJ1-2, with D possibly TRBD1 on 5 matching bases. Trimming removed 0 bases from V and 8 bases from J, with 16 bases in between. The germline V gene encodes CDR1 MGHDK and CDR2 SYGVNS. This CDR3 is built from 15 residues. The CDR3 bases are TGTGCCAGCAGTGAATACTTCGACGGGGGGAACGGCTACACCTTC. This translates into CASSEYFDGGNGYTF.